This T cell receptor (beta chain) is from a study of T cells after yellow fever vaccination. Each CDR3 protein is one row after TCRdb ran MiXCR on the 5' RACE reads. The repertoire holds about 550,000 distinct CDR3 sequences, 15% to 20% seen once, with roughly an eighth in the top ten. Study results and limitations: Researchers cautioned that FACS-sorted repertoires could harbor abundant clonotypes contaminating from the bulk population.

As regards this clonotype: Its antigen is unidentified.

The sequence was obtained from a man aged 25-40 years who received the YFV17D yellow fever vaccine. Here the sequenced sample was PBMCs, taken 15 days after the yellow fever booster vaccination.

CDR3 DNA: TGTGCCAGCAGACGGGAGGGCCGATTCAATGAGCAGTTCTTC. It yields the protein CASRREGRFNEQFF. The chain links TRBV28 to TRBJ2-1; the match to TRBD2 covers 8 bases. CDR3 size: 14 residues. Germline CDR1 is MDHEN and CDR2 is SYDVKM. V lost 6 bases to trimming and J lost 6 bases; unmatched junction nucleotides: 7.